This entry lists 30 T cell receptor beta chains sequenced from one sample in a study of shared clonotypes between healthy human individuals. Produced via immunoSEQ multiplex PCR; TCRdb's table is partial and in-frame only. The sample lists 950,000 to 1,300,000 clones; approximately 76% were seen once. Sequenced: memory CD4+ T cells sorted from blood. The subset: CD45RA-negative fraction. These receptor sequences come from a man younger than 35 in good health.

This chain uses TRBV6-5 with TRBJ2-7; TRBD1 is a possible D gene (7 bases). The CDR3 totals 15 residues. Germline loops: CDR1 MNHEY, CDR2 SVGAGI. The ends were cut back, 2 bases at V and 2 bases at J, with 13 bases in the middle. CDR3 nucleotides: TGTGCCAGCAGTTACCGGAGGGGACAGACCTACGAGCAGTACTTC. This encodes CASSYRRGQTYEQYF.

This clone was observed a few times. The chain links TRBV4-3 to TRBJ1-2; 8 bases fit TRBD1. The V segment lost 1 base and the J segment 7 bases; nucleotides outside the gene matches: 8. Germline V CDR1 and CDR2: LGHNA, YSLEER. This CDR3 spans 15 amino acids. The CDR3 region is CASSQVRQGAGGYTF. The CDR3 bases are TGCGCCAGCAGCCAAGTTCGGCAGGGGGCTGGTGGCTACACCTTC.

In the case of this clone: This sample includes further DNA sequences coding for the same CDR3. The rearrangement uses TRBV2 and TRBJ1-5, with D possibly matching TRBD1 (5 bases). Germline V CDR1 and CDR2: SNHLY, FYNNEI. Between the trimmed V and J ends, which lost 0 bases and 5 bases, there was a span of 8 bases. The CDR3 is made up of 14 amino acids. CDR3 bases: TGTGCCAGCAGTGAAGCTAGCAGGGATCAGCCCCAGCATTTT. It encodes CASSEASRDQPQHF.

The J gene is TRBJ2-2, the V gene TRBV10-2; TRBD1 is a possible D gene (6 bases). The CDR3 extends over 15 amino acids. CDR1 and CDR2 from the germline V gene are WSHSY and SAAADI. With 10 bases removed from V and 4 bases from J, the gap between germline ends came to 19 bases. CDR3 sequence reads: CATGRRAGATGELFF. The CDR3 DNA sequence: TGCGCCACCGGACGTCGGGCAGGGGCCACCGGGGAGCTGTTTTTT.

The chain is built from TRBV18 and TRBJ2-7; TRBD2 matches at 14 bases. The CDR3 has 16 residues. The V segment lost 6 bases and the J segment 2 bases; nucleotides outside the gene matches: 6. Germline-derived CDR1 and CDR2 are KGHSH and LQKENI. The CDR3 DNA reads TGTGCCAGCTCCCCCGGACTAGCGGGAGGTCCCTACGAGCAGTACTTC. Translated: CASSPGLAGGPYEQYF.

This clone occurred once. The chain joins TRBV20-1 to TRBJ2-7; D unclear. Germline CDR1 and CDR2: DFQATT and SNEGSKA (reference sequence). The CDR3 has 11 amino acids. V was cut by 8 bases and J by 3 bases, with 11 bases left in between. The CDR3 sequence: CSPETGYEQYF. CDR3 nucleotides: TGCAGTCCTGAGACTGGCTACGAGCAGTACTTC.

As to this clone: This is likely an artifact of a read error, given a far larger clone one base away. This chain joins TRBV7-9 and TRBJ2-2; D is possibly TRBD1 or TRBD2 (5 bases each). The CDR3 extends over 17 amino acids. The germline gives CDR1 SEHNR, CDR2 FQNEAQ (reference sequence). Trimming cost V 0 bases and J 6 bases, with 17 bases left between them. The CDR3 sequence: CASSLASGPIFAGELFF. DNA for the CDR3: TGTGCCAGCAGCTTAGCGTCGGGACCAATCTTCGCCGGGGAGCTGTTTTTT.

This clone occurred once. The V gene is TRBV5-6, the J gene TRBJ2-3; 8 nucleotides agree with TRBD2. This CDR3 has 16 amino acids. CDR1 and CDR2 (germline): SGHDT, YYEEEE. The junction had 11 bases not matched to a gene; V was cut back by 4 bases and J by 4 bases. The CDR3 DNA reads as TGTGCCAGCAGCCGAACTAGCGGAGGGCTTCCAGATACGCAGTATTTT. It yields the protein CASSRTSGGLPDTQYF.

V and J are TRBV28 and TRBJ2-7, with 8 bases lining up with TRBD2. There are 15 residues in the CDR3. From germline, CDR1 is MDHEN and CDR2 SYDVKM. V shed 6 bases, J shed 5 bases, and the junction held 12 bases outside the gene matches. CDR3 loop: CASRPPGGPLHEQYF. In DNA form, the CDR3 reads TGTGCCAGCAGGCCTCCGGGAGGGCCTCTCCACGAGCAGTACTTC.

The V call is TRBV6-1, the J call TRBJ2-7; D tentatively reads TRBD1 or TRBD2 (5 bases each). The CDR3 sequence is 13 residues long. Germline CDR1 reads MNHNS; CDR2 reads SASEGT. The V gene lost 10 bases and the J gene lost 5 bases, with 18 bases spanning the gap. The CDR3 loop reads CATLGATENEQYF. CDR3 DNA: TGTGCCACCCTCGGGGCGACAGAAAACGAGCAGTACTTC.

As regards this clone: Other DNA sequences of this sample code for an identical CDR3. The chain uses TRBV30 and TRBJ1-1; no clear D gene. Trimming stripped 0 bases from V and 11 bases from J, with 10 bases between. The CDR3 has 11 residues. Germline CDR1 is GTSNPN and CDR2 is SVGIG (reference sequence). The CDR3 sequence: CAWSVGVGAFF. In DNA, the CDR3 is TGTGCCTGGAGTGTTGGGGTCGGGGCTTTCTTT.

In the case of this clone: Other DNA sequences in the sample encode the same CDR3. The genes are TRBV5-4 and TRBJ1-1, with D possibly matching TRBD1 (5 bases). Germline assignment: CDR1 SGHNT and CDR2 YYREEE (reference sequence). The ends were cut back, 1 base at V and 2 bases at J, with 9 bases in the middle. CDR3 length: 14 amino acids. The CDR3 DNA reads TGTGCCAGCAGCTTGAGGGGCGGAAACACTGAAGCTTTCTTT. Protein product: CASSLRGGNTEAFF.

The chain couples TRBV28 to TRBJ1-5, with D possibly being TRBD1 (6 bases). The CDR3 runs to 16 residues. The ends were cut back, 3 bases at V and 3 bases at J, with 15 bases in the middle. CDR1 MDHEN and CDR2 SYDVKM come from the germline V gene. CDR3 bases: TGTGCCAGCAGTTTTGAGAGCAGGGGAGACAATCAGCCCCAGCATTTT. It is translated as CASSFESRGDNQPQHF.

The genes are TRBV2 and TRBJ1-1; D not certain. The CDR3 contains 14 residues. Germline V lookup: CDR1 SNHLY, CDR2 FYNNEI. The V end lost 5 bases, the J end lost 1 base, and 11 bases lay between the germline ends. The CDR3 loop reads CASSRQTENTEAFF. CDR3 coding DNA: TGTGCCAGCAGTCGACAAACAGAGAACACTGAAGCTTTCTTT.

The rearrangement links TRBV7-2 to TRBJ2-4; perhaps D is TRBD1 or TRBD2 (5 bases each). CDR3 length: 15 residues. The germline V gene has CDR1 SGHTA and CDR2 FQGNSA. V was clipped by 5 bases and J by 6 bases, with 17 bases between them. DNA for the CDR3: TGTGCCAGCAGCGGTTCAGGGTTCGGAGGAAACATTCAGTACTTC. Translation: CASSGSGFGGNIQYF.

The CDR3 sequence: CASSLSIATDTQYF. Written as DNA, the CDR3 is TGTGCCAGCAGCCTGAGCATAGCCACAGATACGCAGTATTTT. The chain uses TRBV7-9 and TRBJ2-3; unclear D gene. This CDR3 region has 14 residues. CDR1 and CDR2 (germline): SEHNR, FQNEAQ (reference sequence). Trimming left V 5 bases short and J 2 bases short, with 11 bases between.

The CDR3 region has the DNA TGTGCCAGCAGTCCGGGACCTTTTTACATCGAACTGTTTTTT. It specifies CASSPGPFYIELFF. The V gene is TRBV28, the J gene TRBJ1-4; perhaps TRBD1 as D (5 bases). Trimming removed 5 bases at V and 12 bases at J, with 19 bases between. Germline loops: CDR1 MDHEN, CDR2 SYDVKM. This CDR3 contains 14 residues.

The chain carries TRBV10-2 and TRBJ2-5, with 10 bases matching TRBD2. CDR3 length equals 13 residues. The germline V gene has CDR1 WSHSY and CDR2 SAAADI. V was clipped by 8 bases and J by 3 bases; unmatched bases: 3. CDR3 sequence reads: CASHGLAEETQYF. CDR3 DNA sequence: TGCGCCAGCCATGGACTAGCGGAAGAGACCCAGTACTTC.

The chain employs TRBV19 and TRBJ1-6; D is unclear. CDR1 and CDR2 (germline): LNHDA, SQIVND (reference sequence). This CDR3 region has 13 residues. V lost 7 bases to trimming and J lost 5 bases, with 9 bases between them. CDR3 sequence reads: CASTDGNNSPLHF. CDR3 in DNA: TGTGCCAGTACGGACGGAAATAATTCACCCCTCCACTTT.

Regarding this clone: Other DNA sequences within the sample encode an identical CDR3. The chain is built from TRBV6-6 and TRBJ2-5; 9 bases align to TRBD1. Germline V gene data show CDR1 as MNHNY and CDR2 as SVGAGI (reference sequence). V lost 0 bases and J lost 3; bases outside the gene matches: 2. The CDR3 totals 15 residues. In nucleotides, the CDR3 is TGTGCCAGCAGTTACTCGGGACAGGGAAAAGAGACCCAGTACTTC. Translated, it gives CASSYSGQGKETQYF.

This clone was found a few times. The chain carries TRBV6-1 and TRBJ1-1; the D gene is possibly TRBD1 (6 bases). The CDR3 has 15 residues. From germline, CDR1 is MNHNS and CDR2 SASEGT. V dropped 0 bases and J dropped 2 bases, with 10 bases sitting between them. In nucleotides, the CDR3 is TGTGCCAGCAGTGAAGCGTGGGGGGCCAACACTGAAGCTTTCTTT. Amino acid sequence: CASSEAWGANTEAFF.

The genes are TRBV28 and TRBJ1-5; tentatively, D is TRBD1 (5 bases). Deletions cut 4 bases from V and 3 bases from J, with 19 bases between. The CDR3 contains 17 residues. Germline CDR1 and CDR2: MDHEN and SYDVKM. Here the CDR3 reads CASSSGAKGTDNQPQHF. DNA for the CDR3: TGTGCCAGCAGTTCTGGGGCGAAGGGGACTGACAATCAGCCCCAGCATTTT.

This clone was seen a few times. The rearrangement links TRBV11-2 to TRBJ2-2; no clear D gene. The CDR3 length is 12 residues. CDR1 and CDR2 from the germline V gene are SGHAT and FQNNGV. V lost 3 bases and J 2 bases, leaving 1 base between the germline ends. CDR3 DNA sequence: TGTGCCAGCAGCTTTAACACCGGGGAGCTGTTTTTT. Protein product: CASSFNTGELFF.

The V gene is TRBV6-1, the J gene TRBJ2-2, with D tentatively TRBD1 or TRBD2 (6 bases each). There are 14 residues in the CDR3. Trimming left V 6 bases short and J 3 bases short, with 11 bases between. The germline gives CDR1 MNHNS, CDR2 SASEGT. The CDR3 sequence is CASRGRGDTGELFF. The CDR3 DNA reads TGTGCCAGCAGGGGAAGGGGGGACACCGGGGAGCTGTTTTTT.

This clone was counted once. V is TRBV5-1 and J is TRBJ2-3; TRBD2 aligns across 7 bases. This CDR3 is 14 amino acids long. The germline gives CDR1 SGHRS, CDR2 YFSETQ. J lost 3 bases, V lost 4 bases, and 5 bases had no gene match. CDR3 protein: CASSIRLATDTQYF. CDR3 coding DNA: TGCGCCAGCAGCATCAGACTAGCAACAGATACGCAGTATTTT.

As concerns this clone: The same CDR3 arises from other DNA sequences in this sample as well. The chain recombines TRBV5-4 with TRBJ2-1; D could derive from TRBD1 or TRBD2 (5 bases each). The CDR3 totals 15 residues. Germline V gene sequence: CDR1 SGHNT, CDR2 YYREEE (reference sequence). Trimming cost V 0 bases and J 2 bases, with 9 bases left between them. CDR3 region: CASSLDWGTYNEQFF. The CDR3 DNA reads as TGTGCCAGCAGCTTGGACTGGGGGACCTACAATGAGCAGTTCTTC.

The chain has TRBV7-6 and TRBJ2-2; D may be TRBD2 (5 bases). V dropped 0 bases and J dropped 0 bases, with 8 bases sitting between them. The germline CDR1 and CDR2 sequences are SGHVS and FNYEAQ. The CDR3 runs to 16 residues. The DNA for the CDR3 is TGTGCCAGCAGCTTAGCGAGCGGATCGAACACCGGGGAGCTGTTTTTT. Encoded protein: CASSLASGSNTGELFF.

The count of this clone is one. It is unclear where the CDR3 begins or ends on the DNA, so no DNA is shown, and the CDR3 is as TCRdb lists it. This chain connects TRBV4-3 to TRBJ1-1. The CDR3 numbers 15 amino acids, ends counted. Germline loops: CDR1 LGHNA, CDR2 YSLEER. CDR3: CASSQDHFGNTEAFF.

This clone was seen a few times. The chain carries TRBV6-5 and TRBJ2-7, with 15 bases lining up with TRBD2. This CDR3 is built from 16 residues. Germline trimming cut 4 bases from V and 4 bases from J; bases unmatched to any gene: 5. Per the germline V gene, CDR1 is MNHEY and CDR2 is SVGAGI. The CDR3 coding sequence is TGTGCCAGCAGTTCGGGACTAGCGGGAGGCGCGTACGAGCAGTACTTC. It specifies CASSSGLAGGAYEQYF.

This clone was observed a single time. V gene TRBV27 combines with J gene TRBJ1-6; weak D call: TRBD1 (5 bases). Germline V gene data show CDR1 as MNHEY and CDR2 as SMNVEV (reference sequence). V was clipped by 4 bases and J by 4 bases, with 17 bases between them. This CDR3 has 17 amino acids. The CDR3 nucleotides are TGTGCCAGCAGTTCATCACAGGTTAAGGAATATAATTCACCCCTCCACTTT. Translation gives CASSSSQVKEYNSPLHF.